One sample yielded the 8 T cell receptor beta chains listed below, sequenced in a study of cytomegalovirus exposure and HLA in healthy donors. Primers for the PCR totalled 60 Vbeta and 13 Jbeta. Clones were read by immunoSEQ multiplex PCR, and TCRdb kept only the in-frame ones, dropping some. The data show roughly 120,000 clones, and the top ten clones hold around 3.6%. The sample taken for sequencing was PBMCs. All receptors derive from a man between 18 and 29 years old in good health and CMV-seronegative.

The chain links TRBV7-9 to TRBJ1-2; 7 bases are shared with TRBD1. The V and J ends lost 5 bases and 3 bases, in that order; junction bases with no gene match: 6. CDR3 length equals 14 residues. Germline V gene data show CDR1 as SEHNR and CDR2 as FQNEAQ (reference sequence). The CDR3 region has the DNA TGTGCCAGCAGCACACCCGGGACAGACTATGGCTACACCTTC. It encodes CASSTPGTDYGYTF.

This rearrangement joins TRBV2 to TRBJ2-1; 7 nucleotides line up with TRBD2. With V trimmed by 9 bases and J by 8 bases, 10 bases remained unmatched. CDR3 length equals 13 residues. The V gene's germline CDR1 is SNHLY and CDR2 FYNNEI. The CDR3 DNA is TGTGCCAGAATAGAAGGGAGGGCGGATGAGCAGTTCTTC. Protein sequence: CARIEGRADEQFF.

The chain joins TRBV7-8 to TRBJ1-3; D is unclear. The CDR3 covers 16 residues. V dropped 0 bases and J dropped 2 bases, with 11 bases sitting between them. Germline assignment: CDR1 SGHVS and CDR2 FQNEAQ. CDR3 in DNA: TGTGCCAGCAGCTTAGCGGTCGGTCCTACTGGAAACACCATATATTTT. It translates to CASSLAVGPTGNTIYF.

The genes are TRBV29-1 and TRBJ1-1; TRBD1 matches at 7 bases. J lost 3 bases, V lost 7 bases, and 8 bases had no gene match. From germline, CDR1 is SQVTM and CDR2 ANQGSEA. The CDR3 consists of 13 residues. Here the CDR3 DNA reads TGCAGCGCACTCCGACAGGGCTACACTGAAGCTTTCTTT. Its protein is CSALRQGYTEAFF.

J is TRBJ1-3 and V is TRBV6-5; D gene uncertain. This CDR3 contains 14 residues. Germline lookup yields CDR1 MNHEY and CDR2 SVGAGI. V gave up 2 bases and J gave up 4 bases, with 9 bases separating them. CDR3 residues: CASSYTLTGNTIYF. The CDR3 DNA is TGTGCCAGCAGTTACACTTTGACAGGAAACACCATATATTTT.

The chain combines TRBV30 with TRBJ2-7; possibly TRBD1 for D (5 bases). This CDR3 comprises 12 residues. From germline, CDR1 is GTSNPN and CDR2 SVGIG (reference sequence). Between the trimmed V and J ends, which lost 3 bases and 6 bases, there was a span of 12 bases. As DNA, the CDR3 is TGTGCCTGGAGCGGGCAGGGCTTCGAGCAGTACTTC. Translation: CAWSGQGFEQYF.

The V and J genes are TRBV7-9 and TRBJ2-1; weak D call: TRBD1 (6 bases). In germline, CDR1 is SEHNR, CDR2 FQNEAQ (reference sequence). The CDR3 is 18 amino acids. V was cut by 1 base and J by 0 bases, with 16 bases left in between. The CDR3 DNA follows: TGTGCCAGCAGCTTAGTCAAGGCAGGGGACGGCTCCTACAATGAGCAGTTCTTC. It encodes CASSLVKAGDGSYNEQFF.

The rearrangement uses TRBV4-1 and TRBJ1-6; D is unclear. CDR1 and CDR2 (germline): MGHRA, YSYEKL. V was clipped by 1 base and J by 6 bases, with 10 bases between them. The CDR3 spans 15 residues. The CDR3 loop is CASSQGPLVNSPLHF. The CDR3 DNA reads TGCGCCAGCAGCCAAGGACCCCTAGTTAATTCACCCCTCCACTTT.